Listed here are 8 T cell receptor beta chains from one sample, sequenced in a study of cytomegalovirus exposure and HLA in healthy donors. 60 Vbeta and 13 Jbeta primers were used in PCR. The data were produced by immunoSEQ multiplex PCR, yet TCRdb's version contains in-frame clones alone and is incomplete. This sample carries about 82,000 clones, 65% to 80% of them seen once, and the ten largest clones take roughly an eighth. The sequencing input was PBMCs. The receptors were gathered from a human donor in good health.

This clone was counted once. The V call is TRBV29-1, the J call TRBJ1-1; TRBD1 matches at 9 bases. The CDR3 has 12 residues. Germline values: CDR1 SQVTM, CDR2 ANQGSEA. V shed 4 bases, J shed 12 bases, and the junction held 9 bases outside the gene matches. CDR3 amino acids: CSVVLGGQGTFF. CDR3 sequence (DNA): TGCAGCGTTGTCTTAGGGGGACAGGGTACTTTCTTT.

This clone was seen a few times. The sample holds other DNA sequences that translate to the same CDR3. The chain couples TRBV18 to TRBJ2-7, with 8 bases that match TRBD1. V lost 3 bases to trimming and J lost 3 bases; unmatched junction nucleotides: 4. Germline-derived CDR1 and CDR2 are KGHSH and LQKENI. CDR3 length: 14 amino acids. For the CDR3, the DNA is TGTGCCAGCTCACCTCCAGGACAGGGCTACGAGCAGTACTTC. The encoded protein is CASSPPGQGYEQYF.

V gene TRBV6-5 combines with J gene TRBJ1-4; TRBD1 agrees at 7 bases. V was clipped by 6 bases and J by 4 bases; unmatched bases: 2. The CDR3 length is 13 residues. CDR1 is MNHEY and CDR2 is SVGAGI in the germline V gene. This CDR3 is CASRDRFNEKLFF. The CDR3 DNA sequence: TGTGCCAGCAGGGACAGGTTTAATGAAAAACTGTTTTTT.

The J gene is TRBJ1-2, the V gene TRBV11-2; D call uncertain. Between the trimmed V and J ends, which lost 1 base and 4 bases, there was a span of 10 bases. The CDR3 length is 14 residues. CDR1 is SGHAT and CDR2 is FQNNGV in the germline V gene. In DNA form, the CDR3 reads TGTGCCAGCAGCTTAGGCCCGACATCCTATGGCTACACCTTC. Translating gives CASSLGPTSYGYTF.

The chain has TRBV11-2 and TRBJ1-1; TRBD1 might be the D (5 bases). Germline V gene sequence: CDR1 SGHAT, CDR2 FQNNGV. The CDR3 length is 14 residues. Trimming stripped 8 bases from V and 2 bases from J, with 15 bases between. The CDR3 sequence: CASAPGTLNTEAFF. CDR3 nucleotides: TGTGCCAGCGCCCCGGGGACTCTTAACACTGAAGCTTTCTTT.

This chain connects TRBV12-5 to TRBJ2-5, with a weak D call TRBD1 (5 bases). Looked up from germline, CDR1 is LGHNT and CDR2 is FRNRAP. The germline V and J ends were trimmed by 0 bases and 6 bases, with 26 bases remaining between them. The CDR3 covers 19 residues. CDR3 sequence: CASGLVGDGVALWKKTQYF. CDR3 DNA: TGTGCTAGTGGTTTGGTAGGGGATGGGGTGGCGTTGTGGAAAAAGACCCAGTACTTC.

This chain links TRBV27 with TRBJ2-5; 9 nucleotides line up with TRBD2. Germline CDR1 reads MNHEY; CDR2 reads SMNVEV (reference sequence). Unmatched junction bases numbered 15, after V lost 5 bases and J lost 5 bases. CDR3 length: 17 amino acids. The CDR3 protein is CASSPLVRGGGWETQYF. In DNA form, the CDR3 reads TGTGCCAGCAGTCCATTGGTGCGGGGGGGCGGGTGGGAGACCCAGTACTTC.

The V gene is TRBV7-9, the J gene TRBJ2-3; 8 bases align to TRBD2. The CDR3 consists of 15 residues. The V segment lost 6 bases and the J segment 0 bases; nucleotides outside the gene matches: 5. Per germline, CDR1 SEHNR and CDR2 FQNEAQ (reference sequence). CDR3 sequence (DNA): TGTGCCAGCAGTCGAGCGGGGGCTAGCACAGATACGCAGTATTTT. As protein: CASSRAGASTDTQYF.